This TCR beta chain was documented in a study of shared clonotypes between healthy human individuals. Whole-study findings and limits: Non-shared clonotypes were found to have lower generation probabilities than the clonotypes that were shared by all four of the sorted-subset donors.

The protocol was immunoSEQ multiplex PCR, while the TCRdb copy is restricted to in-frame clones and leaves out a portion. Of more than 1,200,000 clones in the sample, around 98.5% were seen once. Worth noting for this clone: Its antigen is currently unknown.

There are 20 residues in the CDR3. Germline CDR1 MDHEN, CDR2 SYDVKM. V dropped 4 bases and J dropped 6; count of bases not matched to a gene: 19. V and J are TRBV28 and TRBJ2-1; 12 bases agree with TRBD2. The sequencing sample was made of naive CD4+ T cells sorted from blood. Subset described: CD45RA+ positively selected. This TCR was sampled from a man between 25 and 39 years old in good health. CDR3 nucleotides: TGTGCCAGCAGTTCCCGAACGGGGACTAGCGGGTGGAACCTCCCCAATGAGCAGTTCTTC. Encoded protein: CASSSRTGTSGWNLPNEQFF. Full variable domain (outside the CDR3, taken from reference TRBV28 and TRBJ2-1): DVKVTQSSRYLVKRTGEKVFLECVQDMDHENMFWYRQDPGLGLRLIYFSYDVKMKEKGDIPEGYSVSREKKERFSLILESASTNQTSMYLCASSSRTGTSGWNLPNEQFFGPGTRLTVL.